This T cell receptor (beta chain) comes out of a study of blood T cell repertoires in COVID-19. Looking at the study overall: Researchers got acute and convalescent COVID-19 samples from the United States, Italy and Spain. The cDNA or gDNA used as material had been derived from T cells, B-cell-depleted T cells, or PBMCs.

CDR3 length equals 15 residues. The germline gives CDR1 MDHEN, CDR2 SYDVKM. V was clipped by 3 bases and J by 2 bases, with 11 bases between them. Per the authors' pipeline: Amplification of reference gene primers was used by the study to estimate nucleated cell counts. Here immunoSEQ multiplex PCR was the method, and the copy in TCRdb shows in-frame clones only, minus some. For V, J and clone size, that table is used; D and trimming come from the DNA. Counted here are tens of thousands of clones, about 82% occurring once; the ten biggest clones make up roughly 3.2%. The sequence came from a man in his fifties with acute or convalescent COVID-19. V usage is TRBV28 and J usage is TRBJ1-5; D uncertain. The sequencing sample was made of peripheral blood. The CDR3 reads CASSFSGFGNQPQHF. In DNA, the CDR3 is TGTGCCAGCAGTTTTTCCGGGTTTGGCAATCAGCCCCAGCATTTT.